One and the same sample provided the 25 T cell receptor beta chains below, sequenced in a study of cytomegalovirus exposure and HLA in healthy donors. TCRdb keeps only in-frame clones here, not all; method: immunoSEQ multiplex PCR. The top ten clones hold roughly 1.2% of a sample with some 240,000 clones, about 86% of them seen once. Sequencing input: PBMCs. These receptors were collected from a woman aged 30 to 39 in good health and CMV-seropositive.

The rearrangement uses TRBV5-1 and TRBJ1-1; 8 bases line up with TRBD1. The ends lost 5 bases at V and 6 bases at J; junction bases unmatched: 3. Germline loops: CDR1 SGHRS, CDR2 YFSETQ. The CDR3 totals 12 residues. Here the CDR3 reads CASSKQGAEAFF. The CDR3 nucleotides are TGCGCCAGCAGTAAACAGGGGGCTGAAGCTTTCTTT. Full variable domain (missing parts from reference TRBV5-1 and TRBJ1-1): KAGVTQTPRYLIKTRGQQVTLSCSPISGHRSVSWYQQTPGQGLQFLFEYFSETQRNKGNFPGRFSGRQFSNSRSEMNVSTLELGDSALYLCASSKQGAEAFFGQGTRLTVV.

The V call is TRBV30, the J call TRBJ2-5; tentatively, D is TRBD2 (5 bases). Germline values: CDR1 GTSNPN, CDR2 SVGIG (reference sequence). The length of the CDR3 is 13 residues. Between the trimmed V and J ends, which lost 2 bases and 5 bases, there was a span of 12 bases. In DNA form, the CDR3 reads TGTGCCTGGAGTCGGGGTGTCCCGGAGACCCAGTACTTC. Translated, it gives CAWSRGVPETQYF.

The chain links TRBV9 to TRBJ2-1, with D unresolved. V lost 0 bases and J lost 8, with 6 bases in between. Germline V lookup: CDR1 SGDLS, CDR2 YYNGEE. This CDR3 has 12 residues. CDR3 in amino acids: CASSVDSYEQFF. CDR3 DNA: TGTGCCAGCAGCGTAGATTCCTATGAGCAGTTCTTC.

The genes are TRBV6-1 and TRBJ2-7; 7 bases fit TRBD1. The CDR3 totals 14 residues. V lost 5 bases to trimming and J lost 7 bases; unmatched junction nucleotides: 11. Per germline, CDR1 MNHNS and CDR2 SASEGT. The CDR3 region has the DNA TGTGCCAGCAGTCATGGACAGGTCCCCTGGGAGCAGTACTTC. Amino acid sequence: CASSHGQVPWEQYF.

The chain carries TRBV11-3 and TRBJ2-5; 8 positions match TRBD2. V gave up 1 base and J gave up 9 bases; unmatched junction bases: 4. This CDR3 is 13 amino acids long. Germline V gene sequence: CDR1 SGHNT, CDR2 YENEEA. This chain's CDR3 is CASSLAAGGAQYF. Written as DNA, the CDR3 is TGTGCCAGCAGCTTAGCGGCGGGAGGAGCCCAGTACTTC. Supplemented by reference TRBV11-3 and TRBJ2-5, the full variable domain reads EAGVVQSPRYKIIEKKQPVAFWCNPISGHNTLYWYLQNLGQGPELLIRYENEEAVDDSQLPKDRFSAERLKGVDSTLKIQPAELGDSAVYLCASSLAAGGAQYFGPGTRLLVL.

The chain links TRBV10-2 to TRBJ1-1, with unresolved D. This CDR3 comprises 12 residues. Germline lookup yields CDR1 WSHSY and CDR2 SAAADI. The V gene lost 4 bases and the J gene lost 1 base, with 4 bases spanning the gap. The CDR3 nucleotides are TGCGCCAGCAGTGGAGGGAACACTGAAGCTTTCTTT. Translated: CASSGGNTEAFF.

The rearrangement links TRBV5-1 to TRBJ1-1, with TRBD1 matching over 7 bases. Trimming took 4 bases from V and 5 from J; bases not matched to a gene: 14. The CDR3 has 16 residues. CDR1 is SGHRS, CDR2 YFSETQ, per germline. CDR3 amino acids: CASSLLEQGIWTEAFF. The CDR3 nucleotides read TGCGCCAGCAGCCTCTTAGAACAGGGGATCTGGACTGAAGCTTTCTTT.

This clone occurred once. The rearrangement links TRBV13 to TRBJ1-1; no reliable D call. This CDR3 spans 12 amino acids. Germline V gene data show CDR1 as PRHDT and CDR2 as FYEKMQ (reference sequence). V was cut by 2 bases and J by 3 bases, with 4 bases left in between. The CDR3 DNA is TGTGCCAGCAGCTTACAGTACACTGAAGCTTTCTTT. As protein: CASSLQYTEAFF.

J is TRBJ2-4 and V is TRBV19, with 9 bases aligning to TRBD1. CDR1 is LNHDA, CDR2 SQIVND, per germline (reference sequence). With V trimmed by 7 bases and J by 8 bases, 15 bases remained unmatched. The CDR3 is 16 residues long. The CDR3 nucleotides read TGTGCCAGTACCCCCTTGGGGAGGGGACAGGGTGACATTCAGTACTTC. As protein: CASTPLGRGQGDIQYF. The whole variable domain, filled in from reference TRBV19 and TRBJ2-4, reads DGGITQSPKYLFRKEGQNVTLSCEQNLNHDAMYWYRQDPGQGLRLIYYSQIVNDFQKGDIAEGYSVSREKKESFPLTVTSAQKNPTAFYLCASTPLGRGQGDIQYFGAGTRLSVL.

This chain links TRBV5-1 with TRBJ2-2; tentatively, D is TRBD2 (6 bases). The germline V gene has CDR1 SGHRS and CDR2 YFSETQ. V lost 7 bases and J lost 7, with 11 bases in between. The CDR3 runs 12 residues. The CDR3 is CASGTEGGELFF. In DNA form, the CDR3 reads TGCGCCAGCGGAACGGAGGGCGGGGAGCTGTTTTTT.

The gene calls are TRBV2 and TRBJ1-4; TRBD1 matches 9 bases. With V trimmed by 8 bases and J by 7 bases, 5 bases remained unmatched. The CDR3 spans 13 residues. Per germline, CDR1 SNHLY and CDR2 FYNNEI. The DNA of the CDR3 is TGTGCCAGCGGCCGGGACAGGGTTGAAAAACTGTTTTTT. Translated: CASGRDRVEKLFF.

The CDR3 DNA is TGTGCCAGCAGCTCCAGGGATAATCGGGGCTACACCTTC. This encodes CASSSRDNRGYTF. The chain combines TRBV5-4 with TRBJ1-2, with a tentative D call TRBD1 (5 bases). The V gene lost 3 bases and the J gene lost 8 bases, with 14 bases spanning the gap. CDR3 length: 13 amino acids. The germline V gene encodes CDR1 SGHNT and CDR2 YYREEE (reference sequence).

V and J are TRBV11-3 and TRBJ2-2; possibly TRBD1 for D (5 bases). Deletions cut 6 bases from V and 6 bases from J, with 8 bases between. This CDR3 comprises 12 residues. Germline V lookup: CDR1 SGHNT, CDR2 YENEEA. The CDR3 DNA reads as TGTGCCAGCAGGGGGCGTCCCGGGGAGCTGTTTTTT. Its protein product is CASRGRPGELFF.

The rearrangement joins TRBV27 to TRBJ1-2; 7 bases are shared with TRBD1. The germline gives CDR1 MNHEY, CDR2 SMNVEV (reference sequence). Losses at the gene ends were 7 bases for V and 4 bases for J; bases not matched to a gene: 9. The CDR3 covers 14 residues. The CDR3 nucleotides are TGTGCCAGCAAAAGCGAGACAGGGTCCTATGGCTACACCTTC. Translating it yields CASKSETGSYGYTF.

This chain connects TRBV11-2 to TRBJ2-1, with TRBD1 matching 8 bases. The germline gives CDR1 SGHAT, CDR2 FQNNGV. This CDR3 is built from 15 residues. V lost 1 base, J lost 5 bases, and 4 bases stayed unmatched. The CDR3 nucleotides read TGTGCCAGCAGCTTAGTGCCACAGGGGGACAATGAGCAGTTCTTC. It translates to CASSLVPQGDNEQFF.

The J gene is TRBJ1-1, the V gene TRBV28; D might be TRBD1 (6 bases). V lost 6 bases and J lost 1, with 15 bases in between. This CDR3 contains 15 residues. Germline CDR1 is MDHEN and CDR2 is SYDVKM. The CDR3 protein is CASRSLDSGNTEAFF. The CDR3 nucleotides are TGTGCCAGCAGAAGTTTGGACAGTGGGAACACTGAAGCTTTCTTT.

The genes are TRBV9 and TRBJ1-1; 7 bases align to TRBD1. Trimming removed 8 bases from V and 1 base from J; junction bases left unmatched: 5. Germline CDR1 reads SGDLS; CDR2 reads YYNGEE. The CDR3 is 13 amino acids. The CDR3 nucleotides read TGTGCCAGTAATCGACAGGGGAACACTGAAGCTTTCTTT. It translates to CASNRQGNTEAFF.

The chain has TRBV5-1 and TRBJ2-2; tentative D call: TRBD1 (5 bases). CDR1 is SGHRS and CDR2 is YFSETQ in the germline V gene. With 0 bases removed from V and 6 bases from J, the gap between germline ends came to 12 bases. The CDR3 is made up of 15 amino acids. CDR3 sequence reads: CASSLEAGPPGELFF. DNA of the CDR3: TGCGCCAGCAGCTTGGAGGCAGGGCCCCCCGGGGAGCTGTTTTTT.

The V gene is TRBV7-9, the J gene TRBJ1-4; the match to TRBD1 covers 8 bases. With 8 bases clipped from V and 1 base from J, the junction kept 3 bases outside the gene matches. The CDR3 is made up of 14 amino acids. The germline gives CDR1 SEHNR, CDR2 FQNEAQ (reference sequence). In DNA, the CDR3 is TGTGCCAGCTTCGGACAGGGAACTAATGAAAAACTGTTTTTT. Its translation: CASFGQGTNEKLFF.

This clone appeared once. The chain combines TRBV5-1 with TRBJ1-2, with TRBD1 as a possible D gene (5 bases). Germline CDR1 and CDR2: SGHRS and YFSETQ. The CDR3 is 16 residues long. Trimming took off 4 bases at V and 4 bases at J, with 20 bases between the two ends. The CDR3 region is CASSLESGALGYGYTF. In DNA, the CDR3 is TGCGCCAGCAGCCTCGAGAGTGGGGCGCTGGGCTATGGCTACACCTTC.

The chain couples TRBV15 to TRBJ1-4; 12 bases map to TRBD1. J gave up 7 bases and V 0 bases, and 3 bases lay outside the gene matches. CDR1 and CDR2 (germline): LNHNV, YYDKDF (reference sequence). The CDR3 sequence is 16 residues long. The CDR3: CATSRDGGQGAEKLFF. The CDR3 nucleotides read TGTGCCACCAGCAGAGATGGGGGACAGGGGGCTGAAAAACTGTTTTTT. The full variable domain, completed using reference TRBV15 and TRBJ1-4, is DAMVIQNPRYQVTQFGKPVTLSCSQTLNHNVMYWYQQKSSQAPKLLFHYYDKDFNNEADTPDNFQSRRPNTSFCFLDIRSPGLGDTAMYLCATSRDGGQGAEKLFFGSGTQLSVL.

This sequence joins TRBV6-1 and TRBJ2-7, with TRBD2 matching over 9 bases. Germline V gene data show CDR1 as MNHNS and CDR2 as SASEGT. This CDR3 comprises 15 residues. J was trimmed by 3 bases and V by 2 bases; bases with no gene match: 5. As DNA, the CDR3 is TGTGCCAGCAGTGAAATAGCGGGAGAAAGCTACGAGCAGTACTTC. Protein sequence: CASSEIAGESYEQYF.

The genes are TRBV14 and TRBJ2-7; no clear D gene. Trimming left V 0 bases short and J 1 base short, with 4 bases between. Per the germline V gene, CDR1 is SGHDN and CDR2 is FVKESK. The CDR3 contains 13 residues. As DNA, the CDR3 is TGTGCCAGCAGCCAAGAGACTTCCTACGAGCAGTACTTC. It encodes CASSQETSYEQYF.

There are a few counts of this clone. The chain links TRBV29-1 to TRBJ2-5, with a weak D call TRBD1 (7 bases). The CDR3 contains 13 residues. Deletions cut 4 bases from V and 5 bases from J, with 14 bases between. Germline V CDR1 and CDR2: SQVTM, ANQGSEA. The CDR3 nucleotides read TGCAGCGTTGTAGGGGGCGGGGTGGAGACCCAGTACTTC. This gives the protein CSVVGGGVETQYF. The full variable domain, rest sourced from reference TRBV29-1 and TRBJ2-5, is SAVISQKPSRDICQRGTSLTIQCQVDSQVTMMFWYRQQPGQSLTLIATANQGSEATYESGFVIDKFPISRPNLTFSTLTVSNMSPEDSSIYLCSVVGGGVETQYFGPGTRLLVL.

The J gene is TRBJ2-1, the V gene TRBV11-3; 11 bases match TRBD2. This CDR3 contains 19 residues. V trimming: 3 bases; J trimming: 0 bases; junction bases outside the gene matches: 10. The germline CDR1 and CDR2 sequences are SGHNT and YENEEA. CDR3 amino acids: CASSFRTSGLVSSYNEQFF. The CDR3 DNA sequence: TGTGCCAGCAGCTTTCGGACTAGCGGGCTAGTTAGCTCCTACAATGAGCAGTTCTTC. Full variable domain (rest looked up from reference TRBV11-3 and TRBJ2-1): EAGVVQSPRYKIIEKKQPVAFWCNPISGHNTLYWYLQNLGQGPELLIRYENEEAVDDSQLPKDRFSAERLKGVDSTLKIQPAELGDSAVYLCASSFRTSGLVSSYNEQFFGPGTRLTVL.